This T cell receptor (beta chain) was identified in a study of human T cells and chemical hapten exposure. For the study at large: Across the whole study, which lasted around 25 weeks, patients were given diphenylcyclopropenone on the scalp once a week.

General observations from the study: Versus controls, expanded TCRs had significantly more large CDR3 similarity clusters.

The CDR3 is 14 amino acids. The germline V and J ends were trimmed by 4 bases and 1 base, with 8 bases remaining between them. As regards this clonotype: What it binds is unknown.

One entry per CDR3 protein results from TCRdb running MiXCR on the RACE reads. Among 100,000 to 150,000 distinct CDR3 sequences listed, roughly 10% were seen once. Time point specified: patch test 3, about 24 weeks after DPC sensitization. As for treatment: therapeutic diphenylcyclopropenone sensitization with weekly scalp DPC. Alopecia patients deemed DPC-suitable, aged 18 to 70, excluding pregnancy. This sample comprised whole blood, obtained in connection with sensitization to the hapten diphenylcyclopropenone (DPC). The V and J genes are TRBV12-3 or TRBV12-4 and TRBJ1-5; TRBD1 is a possible D gene (5 bases). The sequence derives from a woman aged 50 to 60 with alopecia areata. Some clones in this sample may be carry-over from other donors' samples. DNA for the CDR3: TGTGCCAGCAGTTCCCGGGACAGCAATCAGCCCCAGCATTTT. Translating gives CASSSRDSNQPQHF.